The 21 T cell receptor beta chains reported below all come from one sample, sequenced in a study of blood T cell repertoires in COVID-19. Data came from immunoSEQ multiplex PCR; TCRdb stores just in-frame clones and leaves some out. The data contain approximately 150,000 clones, 82% of them singletons. The sequenced sample was PBMCs or T cells enriched from blood (not recorded which). Source of these receptors: a man aged 55 to 70 who had recovered from COVID-19.

The count of this clone is one. The chain recombines TRBV2 with TRBJ2-3; 8 bases align to TRBD1. The CDR3 sequence is 15 residues long. V gave up 5 bases and J gave up 2 bases; unmatched junction bases: 6. Germline CDR1 SNHLY, CDR2 FYNNEI. CDR3 DNA sequence: TGTGCCAGCAGTAGGGACAGGTTAGACACAGATACGCAGTATTTT. It specifies CASSRDRLDTDTQYF.

The genes are TRBV7-2 and TRBJ2-7; TRBD1 aligns across 7 bases. V lost 5 bases and J lost 3; bases outside the gene matches: 10. This CDR3 contains 15 residues. Germline CDR1 is SGHTA and CDR2 is FQGNSA. CDR3 nucleotides: TGTGCCAGCAGCACACTTCCCGGGACAGACTACGAGCAGTACTTC. Translating it yields CASSTLPGTDYEQYF.

J is TRBJ1-2 and V is TRBV4-1, with D tentatively TRBD1 (6 bases). CDR1 and CDR2 from the germline V gene are MGHRA and YSYEKL. V was cut by 4 bases and J by 7 bases, with 13 bases left in between. The CDR3 totals 13 residues. The CDR3: CASSPVRGPGYTF. Here the CDR3 DNA reads TGCGCCAGCAGCCCGGTCAGGGGTCCTGGCTACACCTTC.

The V call is TRBV6-5, the J call TRBJ1-2; D unclear. From germline, CDR1 is MNHEY and CDR2 SVGAGI. V was clipped by 2 bases and J by 3 bases, with 13 bases between them. The CDR3 spans 15 residues. The DNA for the CDR3 is TGTGCCAGCAGTTACAACTCGATTTCCGACTATGGCTACACCTTC. Amino acid sequence: CASSYNSISDYGYTF.

V gene TRBV5-1 combines with J gene TRBJ2-2, with D hard to call. This CDR3 has 15 amino acids. V was pared by 0 bases and J by 3 bases, with 9 bases between. Germline CDR1 SGHRS, CDR2 YFSETQ. Here the CDR3 reads CASSLGARHTGELFF. CDR3 DNA: TGCGCCAGCAGCTTGGGTGCCAGGCACACCGGGGAGCTGTTTTTT.

This clone occurred a few times. Here the CDR3 reads CASSSPRRELYEQYF. The CDR3 DNA is TGTGCCAGCAGTTCCCCCCGACGGGAACTCTACGAGCAGTACTTC. J is TRBJ2-7 and V is TRBV6-5; a possible D gene is TRBD2 (5 bases). CDR3 size: 15 residues. Per germline, CDR1 MNHEY and CDR2 SVGAGI. The V and J ends lost 4 bases and 3 bases respectively, with 16 bases between them.

The chain joins TRBV10-3 to TRBJ2-6; 8 bases are a match to TRBD1. There are 20 residues in the CDR3. In germline, CDR1 is ENHRY, CDR2 SYGVKD. The V segment lost 0 bases and the J segment 0 bases; nucleotides outside the gene matches: 10. The CDR3 DNA reads as TGTGCCATCAGTGAGTCTGGTCGGACAGGGATGGGCTCTGGGGCCAACGTCCTGACTTTC. It is translated as CAISESGRTGMGSGANVLTF.

The chain links TRBV19 to TRBJ2-7, with D maybe TRBD1 (6 bases). V dropped 5 bases and J dropped 3 bases, with 14 bases sitting between them. The CDR3 runs to 14 residues. The germline gives CDR1 LNHDA, CDR2 SQIVND (reference sequence). The CDR3 sequence: CASSARTGNYEQYF. The CDR3, as DNA: TGTGCCAGTAGTGCCCGTACAGGGAACTACGAGCAGTACTTC.

The J gene is TRBJ1-1, the V gene TRBV5-4, with a possible D match to TRBD1 (5 bases). Germline V gene lookup returns CDR1 SGHNT and CDR2 YYREEE (reference sequence). The CDR3 contains 14 residues. The V and J ends lost 2 bases and 8 bases respectively, with 16 bases between them. In nucleotides, the CDR3 is TGTGCCAGCAGCTTCCCCGGAGCAGCAGGGGAAGCTTTCTTT. This translates into CASSFPGAAGEAFF.

The chain carries TRBV19 and TRBJ2-2; D perhaps matches TRBD1 (6 bases). The germline V and J ends were trimmed by 4 bases and 0 bases, with 9 bases remaining between them. CDR1 is LNHDA, CDR2 SQIVND, per germline (reference sequence). CDR3 length: 15 residues. The CDR3 loop reads CASSRGQTNTGELFF. CDR3 in DNA: TGTGCCAGTAGTAGAGGACAGACGAACACCGGGGAGCTGTTTTTT.

The rearrangement joins TRBV6-1 to TRBJ2-3; TRBD2 aligns across 13 bases. Germline V CDR1 and CDR2: MNHNS, SASEGT. V dropped 4 bases and J dropped 3; count of bases not matched to a gene: 4. The CDR3 is 16 residues long. The CDR3 loop is CASSVRTSGSTDTQYF. CDR3 coding DNA: TGTGCCAGCAGTGTGAGGACTAGCGGGAGTACAGATACGCAGTATTTT.

The V call is TRBV7-9, the J call TRBJ1-2, with TRBD1 identical over 7 bases. Germline CDR1 SEHNR, CDR2 FQNEAQ (reference sequence). The CDR3 consists of 16 residues. V lost 2 bases, J lost 6 bases, and 12 bases stayed unmatched. The CDR3 here is CASSLIGTTGKDGYTF. CDR3 nucleotides: TGTGCCAGCAGCTTAATTGGGACGACAGGGAAAGATGGCTACACCTTC.

This chain uses TRBV15 with TRBJ2-1, with 8 bases that match TRBD1. The CDR3 length is 16 residues. The J segment lost 2 bases and the V segment lost 0 bases, leaving 3 bases of the junction unmatched. Germline CDR1 and CDR2: LNHNV and YYDKDF (reference sequence). The CDR3 here is CATSRDPTGAYNEQFF. Here the CDR3 DNA reads TGTGCCACCAGCAGAGATCCGACAGGGGCCTACAATGAGCAGTTCTTC.

V usage is TRBV28 and J usage is TRBJ2-3; 8 nucleotides match TRBD2. This CDR3 spans 16 amino acids. Germline CDR1 reads MDHEN; CDR2 reads SYDVKM. Losses at the gene ends were 6 bases for V and 4 bases for J; bases not matched to a gene: 12. CDR3 in amino acids: CASRLTSGMGADTQYF. In DNA, the CDR3 is TGTGCCAGCAGGCTCACTAGCGGAATGGGGGCAGATACGCAGTATTTT.

This sequence joins TRBV5-5 and TRBJ2-2; TRBD1 is a possible D gene (6 bases). The CDR3 length is 16 residues. Germline V gives CDR1 SGHKS, CDR2 YYEKEE (reference sequence). Trimming cost V 0 bases and J 3 bases, with 12 bases left between them. CDR3 in amino acids: CASSLDRVPYTGELFF. The CDR3 bases are TGTGCCAGCAGCTTGGACAGGGTACCGTACACCGGGGAGCTGTTTTTT.

The chain carries TRBV5-1 and TRBJ2-3; 7 positions match TRBD1. Germline values: CDR1 SGHRS, CDR2 YFSETQ. V shed 4 bases and J 4 bases; nucleotides not matched to a gene: 6. The CDR3 covers 14 residues. The CDR3 sequence: CASSMGQLADTQYF. The CDR3 region has the DNA TGCGCCAGCAGCATGGGACAGTTGGCAGATACGCAGTATTTT. The full variable domain, with the rest looked up from reference TRBV5-1 and TRBJ2-3, is KAGVTQTPRYLIKTRGQQVTLSCSPISGHRSVSWYQQTPGQGLQFLFEYFSETQRNKGNFPGRFSGRQFSNSRSEMNVSTLELGDSALYLCASSMGQLADTQYFGPGTRLTVL.

The genes are TRBV7-9 and TRBJ2-3, with 7 bases matching TRBD1. The germline V gene encodes CDR1 SEHNR and CDR2 FQNEAQ (reference sequence). The CDR3 has 16 residues. J was trimmed by 2 bases and V by 4 bases; bases with no gene match: 9. The CDR3 sequence is CASSSLTTGDTDTQYF. The CDR3 DNA reads TGTGCCAGCAGCTCATTAACTACAGGGGACACAGATACGCAGTATTTT.

This chain connects TRBV30 to TRBJ1-1; TRBD1 aligns across 7 bases. The V segment lost 4 bases and the J segment 0 bases; nucleotides outside the gene matches: 5. Germline assignment: CDR1 GTSNPN and CDR2 SVGIG (reference sequence). This CDR3 contains 14 residues. The CDR3 nucleotides are TGTGCCTGGACGCGGGACAGCATGAACACTGAAGCTTTCTTT. As protein: CAWTRDSMNTEAFF.

This clone occurred once. The V and J genes are TRBV9 and TRBJ2-5, with D perhaps matching TRBD1 (6 bases). The germline CDR1 and CDR2 sequences are SGDLS and YYNGEE. V lost 2 bases, J lost 2 bases, and 19 bases lay in between. The CDR3 extends over 17 amino acids. In DNA form, the CDR3 reads TGTGCCAGCAGCGTTGGTGCCGTGGACAGACGACAAGAGACCCAGTACTTC. It translates to CASSVGAVDRRQETQYF.

The CDR3: CASRAPGGNTEAFF. The DNA for the CDR3 is TGTGCCAGCAGGGCACCAGGAGGGAACACTGAAGCTTTCTTT. The chain is built from TRBV28 and TRBJ1-1; D call uncertain. The CDR3 totals 14 residues. Germline assignment: CDR1 MDHEN and CDR2 SYDVKM. The ends were cut back, 6 bases at V and 1 base at J, with 12 bases in the middle.

This chain connects TRBV29-1 to TRBJ1-2; TRBD1 is a possible D gene (5 bases). Germline lookup yields CDR1 SQVTM and CDR2 ANQGSEA. This CDR3 region has 12 residues. V gave up 3 bases and J gave up 7 bases, with 12 bases separating them. CDR3 in amino acids: CSVEGRGVGYTF. CDR3 DNA sequence: TGCAGCGTTGAGGGTCGGGGGGTTGGCTACACCTTC.